This T cell receptor (beta chain) comes out of a study of T-cell reconstitution after alpha-beta-depleted transplantation in children. Study-level findings and limits: Expanded graft clones numbering several hundred reportedly gave rise to alpha-beta T cells about two months after transplant. Recipient T cells and thymic progenitors that survived were the source of the high TCRbeta diversity seen at day 60 in some patients.

CDR3 length: 16 residues. Germline CDR1 is LGHNA and CDR2 is YNFKEQ. V lost 1 base to trimming and J lost 7 bases; unmatched junction nucleotides: 8. The TCRbeta library was prepared with unique molecular identifiers. TCRdb passed the PCR reads through MiXCR, listing each CDR3 protein once. Of hundreds of thousands of distinct CDR3 sequences in the sample, 10% to 15% are singletons; the top ten hold around 0.76%. As concerns this clonotype: Its antigen is as yet unknown.

Source: PBMCs, taken before TCRalphabeta/CD19-depleted stem cell transplant. This clonotype was obtained from a girl under 10 years old with congenital amegakaryocytic thrombocytopenia, due to receive a stem cell transplant. The genes are TRBV4-2 and TRBJ1-5; 9 bases map to TRBD1. The CDR3 DNA reads as TGTGCCAGCAGCCAAGTGGGACAGGGAGTGATCCAGCCCCAGCATTTT. This gives the protein CASSQVGQGVIQPQHF.